Presented here are 22 T cell receptor beta chains from one specimen sequenced in a study of blood T cell repertoires in COVID-19 (dated by TCRdb to 2018 to 2020). The library relied on the immunoSEQ multiplex PCR assay. The table was pulled from immuneACCESS by TCRdb, which kept in-frame rearrangements only. Such tables lose some clones; where checked, under half of the loss comes from unresolved V genes, and the rest has no known cause. Across this sample there are around 170,000 clones, with about four fifths seen only once. Roughly 13% of the sample comes from the top ten. The sample consisted of peripheral blood. The receptors were gathered from a woman older than 75 with acute or convalescent COVID-19.

This clone has a handful of counts. The genes are TRBV11-2 and TRBJ1-2; 9 bases are shared with TRBD1. Trimming took 4 bases from V and 1 from J; bases not matched to a gene: 4. The CDR3 is 15 residues long. The germline V gene encodes CDR1 SGHAT and CDR2 FQNNGV. In nucleotides, the CDR3 is TGTGCCAGCAGCTCTAACAGGGGGCATAACTATGGCTACACCTTC. Protein sequence: CASSSNRGHNYGYTF.

The rearrangement joins TRBV4-2 to TRBJ2-3, with 10 bases matching TRBD2. Germline-derived CDR1 and CDR2 are LGHNA and YNFKEQ. The length of the CDR3 is 17 residues. V shed 3 bases and J 0 bases; nucleotides not matched to a gene: 6. The CDR3 reads CASSQELAGFSTDTQYF. The CDR3 DNA sequence: TGTGCCAGCAGCCAGGAACTAGCGGGGTTTAGCACAGATACGCAGTATTTT.

The chain is built from TRBV3-1 (or the pseudogene TRBV3-2) and TRBJ1-1, with unresolved D. The V end was cut by 6 bases, the J end by 0 bases, with 11 bases between. The CDR3 is 14 residues long. CDR1 and CDR2 (germline): LGHDT, YNNKEL (reference sequence). The chain's CDR3 is CASRPTSMNTEAFF. The CDR3 DNA follows: TGTGCCAGCAGGCCGACATCAATGAACACTGAAGCTTTCTTT.

This clone has more than one count but fewer than ten. The rearrangement joins TRBV6-5 to TRBJ2-1; TRBD1 matches at 8 bases. The CDR3 loop spans 15 amino acids. V trimming: 3 bases; J trimming: 4 bases; junction bases outside the gene matches: 5. The V gene's germline CDR1 is MNHEY and CDR2 SVGAGI. The CDR3 protein is CASSYEQGVYNEQFF. The CDR3, as DNA: TGTGCCAGCAGTTATGAACAGGGGGTATACAATGAGCAGTTCTTC.

V is TRBV5-1 and J is TRBJ1-2, with 8 bases that match TRBD1. Germline values: CDR1 SGHRS, CDR2 YFSETQ. The CDR3 consists of 15 residues. Trimming took 4 bases from V and 2 from J; bases not matched to a gene: 7. CDR3 DNA: TGCGCCAGCAGCACCACAGGGGGTTCCAACTATGGCTACACCTTC. Amino acid sequence: CASSTTGGSNYGYTF.

The sample holds one count of this clone. V is TRBV2 and J is TRBJ1-5; a possible D gene is TRBD1 (6 bases). The germline V gene has CDR1 SNHLY and CDR2 FYNNEI. This CDR3 has 15 amino acids. The V and J ends lost 8 bases and 5 bases respectively, with 19 bases between them. DNA of the CDR3: TGTGCCAGCGTTTGGGACAAACCCTCGTATCAGCCCCAGCATTTT. Protein: CASVWDKPSYQPQHF.

This chain uses TRBV7-9 with TRBJ1-2, with a weak D call TRBD1 (6 bases). The V end lost 7 bases, the J end lost 2 bases, and 17 bases lay between the germline ends. The CDR3 is 15 residues long. Germline V lookup: CDR1 SEHNR, CDR2 FQNEAQ (reference sequence). The chain's CDR3 is CASTGQPIPNYGYTF. CDR3 DNA: TGTGCCAGCACGGGACAACCGATTCCAAACTATGGCTACACCTTC.

The chain joins TRBV7-2 to TRBJ1-5; TRBD1 agrees at 7 bases. This CDR3 has 15 amino acids. The junction had 6 bases not matched to a gene; V was cut back by 5 bases and J by 2 bases. In germline, CDR1 is SGHTA, CDR2 FQGNSA. The CDR3 coding sequence is TGTGCCAGCAGCGCCAATACAGGGGGCAATCAGCCCCAGCATTTT. Protein: CASSANTGGNQPQHF. Full variable domain (outside the CDR3, taken from reference TRBV7-2 and TRBJ1-5): GAGVSQSPSNKVTEKGKDVELRCDPISGHTALYWYRQSLGQGLEFLIYFQGNSAPDKSGLPSDRFSAERTGGSVSTLTIQRTQQEDSAVYLCASSANTGGNQPQHFGDGTRLSIL.

The V and J genes are TRBV5-1 and TRBJ2-7; 7 bases match TRBD2. V gave up 7 bases and J gave up 1 base; unmatched junction bases: 8. Germline CDR1 is SGHRS and CDR2 is YFSETQ. This CDR3 spans 14 amino acids. CDR3 protein: CASAPMGGSYEQYF. The CDR3 bases are TGCGCCAGCGCCCCCATGGGGGGGTCCTACGAGCAGTACTTC.

CDR3: CASSLFARNSPLHF. The CDR3 DNA reads TGTGCCAGCAGTTTATTCGCCCGGAATTCACCCCTCCACTTT. The rearrangement links TRBV27 to TRBJ1-6, with D uncertain. Germline V gene data show CDR1 as MNHEY and CDR2 as SMNVEV (reference sequence). There are 14 residues in the CDR3. The germline V and J ends were trimmed by 1 base and 7 bases, with 8 bases remaining between them.

There are a few counts of this clone. The gene calls are TRBV15 and TRBJ1-1; D perhaps matches TRBD1 (5 bases). The CDR3 totals 17 residues. V was clipped by 6 bases and J by 3 bases, with 23 bases between them. Germline lookup yields CDR1 LNHNV and CDR2 YYDKDF (reference sequence). The CDR3 DNA follows: TGTGCCACCAGAGATCGATTCGGGGGATCAGTTCACACTGAAGCTTTCTTT. Translation: CATRDRFGGSVHTEAFF.

This sequence joins TRBV10-3 and TRBJ2-2; no clear D. Germline V gene sequence: CDR1 ENHRY, CDR2 SYGVKD. Trimming stripped 4 bases from V and 4 bases from J, with 10 bases between. The CDR3 is 14 residues long. CDR3 in DNA: TGTGCCATCAGTGGAAGCCAAATCACCGGGGAGCTGTTTTTT. Its protein is CAISGSQITGELFF.

The rearrangement links TRBV2 to TRBJ2-2, with 7 positions matching TRBD2. The CDR3 is made up of 15 amino acids. Germline V gene lookup returns CDR1 SNHLY and CDR2 FYNNEI. V shed 6 bases and J 3 bases; nucleotides not matched to a gene: 7. CDR3 loop: CASRPPGGDTGELFF. In DNA, the CDR3 is TGTGCCAGCAGGCCCCCGGGGGGTGACACCGGGGAGCTGTTTTTT.

V is TRBV2 and J is TRBJ2-3; 9 bases map to TRBD1. Per the germline V gene, CDR1 is SNHLY and CDR2 is FYNNEI. The CDR3 runs 13 residues. With V trimmed by 7 bases and J by 6 bases, 5 bases remained unmatched. This CDR3 reads CASNRGPGDTQYF. The CDR3 DNA reads TGTGCCAGCAACAGGGGGCCGGGGGATACGCAGTATTTT.

This chain connects TRBV6-6 to TRBJ1-5, with TRBD1 matching over 9 bases. Germline lookup yields CDR1 MNHNY and CDR2 SVGAGI (reference sequence). V shed 7 bases and J 5 bases; nucleotides not matched to a gene: 3. The CDR3 spans 13 residues. The CDR3 protein is CASTGTGHQPQHF. The CDR3 region has the DNA TGTGCCAGCACCGGGACAGGGCATCAGCCCCAGCATTTT.

The gene calls are TRBV12-3 or TRBV12-4 and TRBJ1-4, with TRBD1 matching 8 bases. With 6 bases clipped from V and 8 bases from J, the junction kept 5 bases outside the gene matches. The CDR3 sequence is 13 residues long. As DNA, the CDR3 is TGTGCCAGCAGCGGCGGGGACAGGGAAAAACTGTTTTTT. It codes for CASSGGDREKLFF.

About this clone itself: The sample contains more than one DNA sequence encoding this CDR3. The CDR3: CASSLDRAGNTIYF. Written as DNA, the CDR3 is TGTGCCAGCAGTCTCGACAGGGCTGGAAACACCATATATTTT. The chain couples TRBV28 to TRBJ1-3; 7 bases agree with TRBD1. CDR1 and CDR2 from the germline V gene are MDHEN and SYDVKM. CDR3 length: 14 amino acids. V lost 5 bases and J lost 2; bases outside the gene matches: 3.

The genes are TRBV9 and TRBJ2-2; 7 nucleotides line up with TRBD1. Per the germline V gene, CDR1 is SGDLS and CDR2 is YYNGEE. The CDR3 totals 16 residues. J gave up 0 bases and V 5 bases, and 7 bases lay outside the gene matches. DNA for the CDR3: TGTGCCAGCAGGGATCGGACAGGAGCGAACACCGGGGAGCTGTTTTTT. It yields the protein CASRDRTGANTGELFF.

This clone was observed a single time. The chain links TRBV6-5 to TRBJ2-2; 7 bases line up with TRBD1. Germline CDR1 MNHEY, CDR2 SVGAGI. V shed 4 bases and J 12 bases; nucleotides not matched to a gene: 14. This CDR3 spans 15 amino acids. The CDR3, as DNA: TGTGCCAGCAGTTCGCCTCGACAGGGTGATAGGAAGCTGTTTTTT. As protein: CASSSPRQGDRKLFF.

The chain recombines TRBV5-5 with TRBJ1-5; 8 bases align to TRBD1. Germline V gene sequence: CDR1 SGHKS, CDR2 YYEKEE (reference sequence). This CDR3 is built from 20 residues. V shed 1 base and J 0 bases; nucleotides not matched to a gene: 15. CDR3 coding DNA: TGTGCCAGCAGCTTGTGGGACAGGTCACAGGGAATATATAGCAATCAGCCCCAGCATTTT. Protein product: CASSLWDRSQGIYSNQPQHF.

This chain joins TRBV5-1 and TRBJ1-2, with 7 positions matching TRBD1. This CDR3 has 15 residues. V dropped 7 bases and J dropped 0; count of bases not matched to a gene: 9. In germline, CDR1 is SGHRS, CDR2 YFSETQ. The chain's CDR3 is CASRGTDASNYGYTF. CDR3 sequence (DNA): TGCGCCAGCCGGGGGACAGACGCATCTAACTATGGCTACACCTTC.

This clone appeared once. The rearrangement links TRBV20-1 to TRBJ2-1, with 12 bases lining up with TRBD2. Per the germline V gene, CDR1 is DFQATT and CDR2 is SNEGSKA (reference sequence). The CDR3 extends over 14 amino acids. J was trimmed by 7 bases and V by 3 bases; bases with no gene match: 4. CDR3 region: CSASLAGGWNEQFF. The CDR3 nucleotides read TGCAGTGCTAGTCTAGCGGGGGGGTGGAATGAGCAGTTCTTC.